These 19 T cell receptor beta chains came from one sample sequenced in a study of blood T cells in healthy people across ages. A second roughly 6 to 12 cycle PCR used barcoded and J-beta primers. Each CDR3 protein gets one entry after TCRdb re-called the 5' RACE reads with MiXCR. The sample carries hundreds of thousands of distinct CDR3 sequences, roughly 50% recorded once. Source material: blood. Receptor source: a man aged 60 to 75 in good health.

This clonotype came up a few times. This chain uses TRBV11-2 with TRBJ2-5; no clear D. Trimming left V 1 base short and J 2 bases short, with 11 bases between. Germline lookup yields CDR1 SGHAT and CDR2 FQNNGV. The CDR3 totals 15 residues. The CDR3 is CASSLAYSSQETQYF. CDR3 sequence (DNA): TGTGCCAGCAGCTTAGCGTACAGTTCACAAGAGACCCAGTACTTC.

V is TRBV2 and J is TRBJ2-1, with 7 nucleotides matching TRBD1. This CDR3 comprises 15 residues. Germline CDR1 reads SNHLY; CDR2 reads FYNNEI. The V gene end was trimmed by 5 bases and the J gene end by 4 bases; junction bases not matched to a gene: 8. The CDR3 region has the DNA TGTGCCAGCAGTAACAGGGGCCTGGGGTACAATGAGCAGTTCTTC. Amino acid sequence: CASSNRGLGYNEQFF.

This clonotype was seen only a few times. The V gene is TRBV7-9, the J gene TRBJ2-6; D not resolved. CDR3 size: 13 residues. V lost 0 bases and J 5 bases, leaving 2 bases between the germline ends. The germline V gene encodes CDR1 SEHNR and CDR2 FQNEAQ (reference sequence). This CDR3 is CASSLAWANVLTF. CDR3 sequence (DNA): TGTGCCAGCAGCTTAGCCTGGGCCAACGTCCTGACTTTC.

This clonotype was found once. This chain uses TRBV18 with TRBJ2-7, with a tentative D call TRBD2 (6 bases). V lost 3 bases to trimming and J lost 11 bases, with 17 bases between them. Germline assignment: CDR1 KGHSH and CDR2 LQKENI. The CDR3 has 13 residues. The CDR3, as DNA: TGTGCCAGCTCACCCGGGGGTCCCCGTTACGAGTACTTC. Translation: CASSPGGPRYEYF.

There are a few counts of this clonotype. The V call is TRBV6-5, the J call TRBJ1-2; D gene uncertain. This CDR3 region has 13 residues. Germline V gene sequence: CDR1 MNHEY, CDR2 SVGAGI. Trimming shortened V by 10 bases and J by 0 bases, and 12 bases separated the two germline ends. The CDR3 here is CAIGGSSNYGYTF. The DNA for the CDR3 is TGTGCCATCGGAGGATCATCTAACTATGGCTACACCTTC.

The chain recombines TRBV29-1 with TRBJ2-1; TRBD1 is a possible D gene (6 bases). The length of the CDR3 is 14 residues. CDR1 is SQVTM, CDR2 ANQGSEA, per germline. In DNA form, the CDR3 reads TGCTGCGCGCCTCGGGACAACTCCTACAATGAGCAGTTCTTC. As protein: CCAPRDNSYNEQFF.

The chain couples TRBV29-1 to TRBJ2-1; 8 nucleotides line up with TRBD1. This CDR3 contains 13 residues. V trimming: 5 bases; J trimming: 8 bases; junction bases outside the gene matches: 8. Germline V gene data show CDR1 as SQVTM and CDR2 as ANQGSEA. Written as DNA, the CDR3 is TGCAGCGTTCGCGGGACAGGAAGGGATGAGCAGTTCTTC. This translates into CSVRGTGRDEQFF.

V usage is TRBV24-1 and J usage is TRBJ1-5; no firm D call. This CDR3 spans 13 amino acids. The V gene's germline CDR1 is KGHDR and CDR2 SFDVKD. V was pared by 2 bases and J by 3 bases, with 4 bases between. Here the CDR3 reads CATSDYSNQPQHF. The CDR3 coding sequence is TGTGCCACCAGTGATTACTCCAATCAGCCCCAGCATTTT.

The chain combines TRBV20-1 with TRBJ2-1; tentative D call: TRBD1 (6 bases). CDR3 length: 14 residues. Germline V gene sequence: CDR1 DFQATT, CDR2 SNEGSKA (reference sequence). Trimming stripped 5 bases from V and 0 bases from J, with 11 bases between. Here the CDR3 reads CSAPDRISYNEQFF. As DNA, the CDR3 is TGCAGTGCTCCCGACAGGATCTCCTACAATGAGCAGTTCTTC.

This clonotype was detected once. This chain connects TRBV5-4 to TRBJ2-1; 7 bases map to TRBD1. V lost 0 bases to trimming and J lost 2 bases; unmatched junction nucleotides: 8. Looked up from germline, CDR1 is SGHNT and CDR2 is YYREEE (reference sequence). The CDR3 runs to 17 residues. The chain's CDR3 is CASSLDGQVGAYNEQFF. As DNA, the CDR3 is TGTGCCAGCAGCTTGGACGGACAGGTTGGGGCCTACAATGAGCAGTTCTTC.

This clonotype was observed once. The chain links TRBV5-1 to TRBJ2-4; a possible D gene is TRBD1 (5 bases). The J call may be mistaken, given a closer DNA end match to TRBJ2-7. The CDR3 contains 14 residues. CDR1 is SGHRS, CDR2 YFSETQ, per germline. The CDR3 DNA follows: TGCGCCAGCAGCTTGGAAAGGGGTACCTACGAGCAGTACTTC. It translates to CASSLERGTYEQYF.

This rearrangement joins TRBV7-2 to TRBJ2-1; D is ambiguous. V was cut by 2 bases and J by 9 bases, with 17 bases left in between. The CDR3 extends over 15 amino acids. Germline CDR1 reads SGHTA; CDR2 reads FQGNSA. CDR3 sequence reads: CASSLMSWRKGEQFF. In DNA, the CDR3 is TGTGCCAGCAGCTTAATGAGTTGGCGAAAAGGTGAGCAGTTCTTC.

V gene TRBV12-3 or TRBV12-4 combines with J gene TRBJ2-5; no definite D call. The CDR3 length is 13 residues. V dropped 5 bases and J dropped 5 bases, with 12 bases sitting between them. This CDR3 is CASSALVRETQYF. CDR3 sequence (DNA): TGTGCCAGCAGTGCTCTAGTCCGGGAGACCCAGTACTTC.

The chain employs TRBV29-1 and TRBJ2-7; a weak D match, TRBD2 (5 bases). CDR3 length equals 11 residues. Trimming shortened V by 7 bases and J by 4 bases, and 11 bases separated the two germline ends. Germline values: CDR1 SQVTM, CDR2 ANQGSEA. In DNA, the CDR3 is TGCAGCGCCGGGGATAAATACGAGCAGTACTTC. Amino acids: CSAGDKYEQYF.

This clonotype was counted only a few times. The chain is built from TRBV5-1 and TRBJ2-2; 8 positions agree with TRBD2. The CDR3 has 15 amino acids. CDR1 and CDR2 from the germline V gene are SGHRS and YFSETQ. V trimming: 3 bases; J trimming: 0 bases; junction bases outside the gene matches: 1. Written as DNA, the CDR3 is TGCGCCAGCAGCTCAGCGGGGGCGAACACCGGGGAGCTGTTTTTT. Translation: CASSSAGANTGELFF.

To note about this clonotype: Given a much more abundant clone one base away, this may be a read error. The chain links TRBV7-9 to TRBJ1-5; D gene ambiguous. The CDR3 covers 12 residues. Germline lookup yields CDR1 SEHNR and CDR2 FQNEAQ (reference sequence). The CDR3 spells CSSSLYLGPQHF. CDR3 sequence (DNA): TGTTCCAGCAGCTTATATCTGGGGCCCCAGCATTTT. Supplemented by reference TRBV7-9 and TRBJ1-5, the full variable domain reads DTGVSQNPRHKITKRGQNVTFRCDPISEHNRLYWYRQTLGQGPEFLTYFQNEAQLEKSRLLSDRFSAERPKGSFSTLEIQRTEQGDSAMYLCSSSLYLGPQHFGDGTRLSIL.

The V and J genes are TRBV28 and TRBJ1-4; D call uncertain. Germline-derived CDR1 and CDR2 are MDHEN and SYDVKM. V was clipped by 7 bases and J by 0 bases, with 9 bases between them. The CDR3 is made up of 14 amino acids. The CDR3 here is CASTAGATNEKLFF. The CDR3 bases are TGTGCCAGCACCGCAGGTGCAACTAATGAAAAACTGTTTTTT.

The CDR3 coding sequence is TGCAGTGCCCCGGACAGGGGAACGGACGGGCAGTACTTC. Its translation is CSAPDRGTDGQYF. The chain links TRBV20-1 to TRBJ2-4, with TRBD1 identical over 9 bases. V lost 6 bases to trimming and J lost 13 bases; unmatched junction nucleotides: 13. Looked up from germline, CDR1 is DFQATT and CDR2 is SNEGSKA (reference sequence). This CDR3 comprises 13 residues.

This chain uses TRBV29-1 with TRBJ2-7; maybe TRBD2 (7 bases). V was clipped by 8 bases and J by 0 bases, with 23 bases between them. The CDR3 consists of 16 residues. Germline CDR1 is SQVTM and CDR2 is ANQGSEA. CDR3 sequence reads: CSPLGGACTSSYEQYF. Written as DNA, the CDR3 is TGCAGCCCACTTGGGGGGGCCTGTACGAGCTCCTACGAGCAGTACTTC.